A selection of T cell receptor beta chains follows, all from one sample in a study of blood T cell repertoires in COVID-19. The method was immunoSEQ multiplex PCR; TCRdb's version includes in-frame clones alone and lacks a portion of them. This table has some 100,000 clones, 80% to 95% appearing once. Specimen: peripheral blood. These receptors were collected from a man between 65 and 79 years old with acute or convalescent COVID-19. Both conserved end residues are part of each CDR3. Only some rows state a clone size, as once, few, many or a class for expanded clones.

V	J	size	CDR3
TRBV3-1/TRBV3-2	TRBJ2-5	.	CASSQADRGQYF
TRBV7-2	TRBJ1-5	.	CASSSGHGSNQPQHF
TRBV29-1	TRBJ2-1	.	CSHRGGHNEQFF
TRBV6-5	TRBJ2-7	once	CASSSGTSYEQYF
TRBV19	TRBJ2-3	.	CASSILQGSGGTDTQYF
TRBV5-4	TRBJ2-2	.	CASSLTGNTGELFF
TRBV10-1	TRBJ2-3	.	CATDSGWRTDTQYF
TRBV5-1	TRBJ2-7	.	CASSYRQVGDEQYF
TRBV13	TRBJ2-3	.	CASSSTVAGLLEGDTQYF
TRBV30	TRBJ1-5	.	CAWSVLQGAGQPQHF
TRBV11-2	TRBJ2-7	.	CASSLVGARFYEQYF
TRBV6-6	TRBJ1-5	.	CASIRAGNQPQHF